This is a list of T cell receptor beta chains from one sample in a study of T cell responses to AZD1222 COVID-19 vaccine. TCRdb's copy holds only in-frame clones and misses some; the assay was immunoSEQ multiplex PCR. The table shows some 160,000 clones, with 75% to 95% occurring only once. The sequencing used peripheral blood, collected on day 0 of AZD1222 vaccination. The receptors derive from an adult in good health. Each CDR3 is given with its conserved first and last residue. A D gene is named only where the DNA matches it firmly. Clone size is not always given. Where it is, it says once, few, many or a class for expanded clones.

j_call clone_size d_call v_call cdr3_aa cdr3_nt
TRBJ1-2 once - TRBV12-5 CASGWGKDYGYTF TGTGCTAGTGGGTGGGGGAAGGACTATGGCTACACCTTC
TRBJ2-1 - - TRBV28 CASSPPLYAAEKINEQFF TGTGCCAGCAGCCCCCCCTTGTATGCGGCCGAAAAGATCAATGAGCAGTTCTTC
TRBJ1-2 - - TRBV7-2 CASSLTPGTIHGYTF TGTGCCAGCAGCTTGACCCCAGGAACCATTCATGGCTACACCTTC
TRBJ2-3 - - TRBV3-1/TRBV3-2 CASSPIHTDTQYF TGTGCCAGCAGCCCGATTCACACAGATACGCAGTATTTT
TRBJ1-5 - TRBD1 TRBV3-1/TRBV3-2 CASSNRTGYSNQPQHF TGTGCCAGCAGCAACAGGACAGGGTATAGCAATCAGCCCCAGCATTTT
TRBJ1-1 - - TRBV19 CASGKGSGTEAFF TGTGCCAGTGGTAAGGGGTCGGGCACTGAAGCTTTCTTT
TRBJ2-1 - TRBD2 TRBV28 CASSLSSGILYEQFF TGTGCCAGCAGTTTATCTAGCGGGATTCTCTATGAGCAGTTCTTC
TRBJ2-7 - - TRBV15 CATSYTASEQYF TGTGCCACCAGTTATACAGCCTCTGAGCAGTACTTC
TRBJ2-2 - - TRBV24-1 CATSRGGLNTGELFF TGTGCCACCAGTCGAGGAGGGTTGAACACCGGGGAGCTGTTTTTT
TRBJ2-7 - TRBD2 TRBV28 CASSRGLAGIYEQYF TGTGCCAGCAGCAGGGGACTAGCGGGCATCTACGAGCAGTACTTC
TRBJ1-5 - - TRBV6-2/TRBV6-3 CASSGTVVYQPQHF TGTGCCAGCAGCGGGACGGTTGTTTATCAGCCCCAGCATTTT
TRBJ2-7 - TRBD1 TRBV7-9 CASSMWGRGYEQYF TGTGCCAGCTCCATGTGGGGCAGGGGGTACGAGCAGTACTTC
TRBJ2-4 few TRBD1 TRBV7-2 CASSAGTGAGIAKNIQYF TGTGCCAGCAGCGCCGGGACAGGGGCCGGGATAGCCAAAAACATTCAGTACTTC
TRBJ2-7 - TRBD2 TRBV4-1 CASSQVTSGGYEQYF TGCGCCAGCAGCCAAGTAACTAGCGGAGGCTACGAGCAGTACTTC
TRBJ1-1 - - TRBV2 CASTTTVEAPTEAFF TGTGCCAGCACCACCACGGTCGAGGCCCCCACTGAAGCTTTCTTT
TRBJ2-7 - TRBD2 TRBV7-8 CASSVMRREVPYEQYF TGTGCCAGCAGCGTTATGAGGCGGGAGGTTCCCTACGAGCAGTACTTC
TRBJ1-2 - - TRBV24-1 CATSVLDSYGYTF TGTGCCACCAGTGTCTTGGACAGCTATGGCTACACCTTC
TRBJ2-2 - - TRBV30 CAWSATFWASGELFF TGTGCCTGGAGTGCGACATTCTGGGCCTCCGGGGAGCTGTTTTTT
TRBJ2-3 few - TRBV10-1 CASSESKGSTDTQYF TGCGCCAGCAGTGAGTCCAAGGGGAGCACAGATACGCAGTATTTT
TRBJ1-1 - - TRBV30 CAWTVGVLNTEAFF TGTGCCTGGACGGTAGGAGTCTTGAACACTGAAGCTTTCTTT
TRBJ2-2 - TRBD2 TRBV28 CASNLAGVPGELFF TGTGCCAGTAATCTAGCGGGAGTGCCCGGGGAGCTGTTTTTT
TRBJ2-7 - - TRBV13 CASSLGVSGYYEQYF TGTGCCAGCAGCTTAGGGGTTAGCGGATACTACGAGCAGTACTTC
TRBJ2-1 - - TRBV28 CASSFFGMTDNEQFF TGTGCCAGCAGTTTTTTTGGGATGACGGACAATGAGCAGTTCTTC
TRBJ2-5 - - TRBV27 CASSPIGDEDETQYF TGTGCCAGCAGTCCCATCGGGGACGAGGACGAGACCCAGTACTTC